This TCR beta chain originates from a study of blood T cell repertoires in COVID-19. The overall study: The origin of the acute and convalescent COVID-19 samples was the United States, Italy and Spain. T cells, B-cell-depleted T cells, or PBMCs provided the cDNA or gDNA that served as material.

This table comes from immunoSEQ multiplex PCR, and its TCRdb copy is limited to in-frame clones, with some not included. In the table there are 97,000 or so clones, around nine tenths of which are singletons. CDR3 length: 14 residues. V lost 5 bases to trimming and J lost 3 bases, with 11 bases between them. Germline CDR1 is SGHDT and CDR2 is YYEEEE. This TCR was recovered from a man between 45 and 60 years old with active COVID-19. What was sequenced was peripheral blood. V gene TRBV5-6 combines with J gene TRBJ1-4; D is possibly TRBD1 (5 bases). The CDR3 is CASSFRGANEKLFF. CDR3 sequence (DNA): TGTGCCAGCAGTTTCCGGGGGGCTAATGAAAAACTGTTTTTT.